This T cell receptor beta chain was captured in a study of tumor T cells in aggressive B-cell lymphoma (TCRdb year 2017). The library was produced with the immunoSEQ multiplex PCR assay. TCRdb obtained this table from immuneACCESS and retained in-frame rearrangements with V and J assigned. These tables miss some clones; where compared with another copy, unresolved V genes account for less than half of the shortfall, and the remainder is unexplained. The sample table contains 10,000 or so clones; only one count was recorded for roughly 81% of them. The top ten clones comprise around 3.4% of the sample. This clone was found a few times. Its antigen specificity is not known. Within one base of it there is no much larger clone, and no base qualities were kept. V lost 4 bases and J lost 0 bases; the stretch between them is 16 bases long. From a lookup of the germline V gene, CDR1 and CDR2 are SGHDN and FVKESK. Including cysteine and phenylalanine, the CDR3 has 17 amino acids. The entry retains the CDR3 DNA only, 51 bases that are in frame from base 1.

This sequence uses TRBV14 and TRBJ1-3; TRBD1 is a weak D gene call, 6 bases matching. The source material was tumor tissue. This clonotype was sampled from an adult with diffuse large B cell lymphoma. Here the CDR3 is given as CASSLVGGLLSGNTIYF. The DNA reads TGTGCCAGCAGCCTAGTGGGGGGGCTACTCTCTGGAAACACCATATATTTT.